Below are 3 T cell receptor beta chains sequenced from a single sample in a study of cytomegalovirus exposure and HLA in healthy donors. Use of 60 Vbeta and 13 Jbeta primers characterized the PCR. Repertoires were generated with immunoSEQ multiplex PCR, while TCRdb's copy carries only in-frame clones and drops some. Among about 200,000 clones listed, approximately 79% were seen once. The sample consisted of PBMCs. The receptors were sampled from a man aged 18 to 35 in good health and CMV-seronegative.

V is TRBV7-9 and J is TRBJ2-2; 7 positions match TRBD1. Losses at the gene ends were 1 base for V and 0 bases for J; bases not matched to a gene: 2. The germline CDR1 and CDR2 sequences are SEHNR and FQNEAQ (reference sequence). The CDR3 runs to 16 residues. CDR3 DNA: TGTGCCAGCAGCTTAGGAGGGGGCCCGAACACCGGGGAGCTGTTTTTT. Its translation is CASSLGGGPNTGELFF.

The chain couples TRBV5-1 to TRBJ2-7; the D gene is possibly TRBD1 (6 bases). This CDR3 spans 13 amino acids. Germline loops: CDR1 SGHRS, CDR2 YFSETQ. V lost 3 bases to trimming and J lost 3 bases, with 10 bases between them. CDR3 coding DNA: TGCGCCAGCAGCTGGGGACAACTCTACGAGCAGTACTTC. This sequence encodes CASSWGQLYEQYF.

The chain recombines TRBV27 with TRBJ2-7, with D possibly TRBD1 on 6 matching bases. V was clipped by 0 bases and J by 3 bases, with 15 bases between them. Germline V lookup: CDR1 MNHEY, CDR2 SMNVEV (reference sequence). The CDR3 runs 16 residues. CDR3 sequence reads: CASSLSGQLGFYEQYF. The CDR3 DNA sequence: TGTGCCAGCAGTTTATCGGGACAATTGGGATTCTACGAGCAGTACTTC.